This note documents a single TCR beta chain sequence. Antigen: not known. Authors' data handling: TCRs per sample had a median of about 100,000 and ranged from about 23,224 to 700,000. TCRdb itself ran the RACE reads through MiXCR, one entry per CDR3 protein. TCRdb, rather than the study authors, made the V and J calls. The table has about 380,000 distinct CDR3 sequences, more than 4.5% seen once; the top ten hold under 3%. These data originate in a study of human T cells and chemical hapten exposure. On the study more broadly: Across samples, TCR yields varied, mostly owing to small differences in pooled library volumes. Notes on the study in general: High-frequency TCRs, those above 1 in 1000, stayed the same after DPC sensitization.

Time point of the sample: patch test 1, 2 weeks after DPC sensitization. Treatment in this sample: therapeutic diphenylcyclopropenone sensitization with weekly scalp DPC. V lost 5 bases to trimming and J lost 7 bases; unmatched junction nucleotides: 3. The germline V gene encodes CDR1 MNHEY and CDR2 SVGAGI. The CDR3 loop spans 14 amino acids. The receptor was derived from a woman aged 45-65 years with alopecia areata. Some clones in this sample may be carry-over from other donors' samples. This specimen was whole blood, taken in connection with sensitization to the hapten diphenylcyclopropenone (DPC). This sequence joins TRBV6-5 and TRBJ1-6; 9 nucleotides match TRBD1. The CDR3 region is CASSDRGGNSPLHF. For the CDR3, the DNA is TGTGCCAGCAGTGACAGGGGGGGGAATTCACCCCTCCACTTT.